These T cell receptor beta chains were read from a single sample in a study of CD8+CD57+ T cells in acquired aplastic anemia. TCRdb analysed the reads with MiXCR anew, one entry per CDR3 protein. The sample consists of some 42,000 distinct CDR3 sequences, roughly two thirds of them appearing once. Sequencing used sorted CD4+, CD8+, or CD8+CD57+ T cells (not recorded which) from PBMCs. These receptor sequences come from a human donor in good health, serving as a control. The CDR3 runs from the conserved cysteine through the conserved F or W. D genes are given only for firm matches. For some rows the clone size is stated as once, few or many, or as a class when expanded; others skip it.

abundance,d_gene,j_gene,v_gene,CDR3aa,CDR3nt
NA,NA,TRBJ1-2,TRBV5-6,CASSFRRGYTF,TGTGCCAGCAGCTTTCGCCGTGGCTACACCTTC
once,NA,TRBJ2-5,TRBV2,CASSLSGEGTQYF,TGTGCCAGCAGCTTAAGTGGAGAAGGGACCCAGTACTTC
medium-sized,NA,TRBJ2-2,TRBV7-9,CASSLVGRGELFF,TGTGCCAGCAGCTTAGTGGGGCGCGGGGAGCTGTTTTTT
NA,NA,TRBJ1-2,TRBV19,CAAIGGYGYTF,TGTGCCGCGATAGGGGGGTATGGCTACACCTTC
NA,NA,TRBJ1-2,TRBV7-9,CASSLLVGGYTF,TGTGCCAGCAGCTTACTGGTGGGGGGCTACACCTTC
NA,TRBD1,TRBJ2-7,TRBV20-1,CSRPRFGQGSYEQYF,TGCAGCCGGCCCCGATTCGGACAGGGCTCCTACGAGCAGTACTTC
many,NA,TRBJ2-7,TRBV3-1,CASSPGEGGDYEQYF,TGTGCCAGCAGCCCCGGCGAAGGGGGGGACTACGAGCAGTACTTC
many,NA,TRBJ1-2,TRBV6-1,CASSELSGYGYTF,TGTGCCAGCAGTGAACTGTCGGGCTATGGCTACACCTTC
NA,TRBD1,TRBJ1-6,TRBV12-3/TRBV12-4,CASSPRTGGSSPLHF,TGTGCCAGCAGTCCCCGGACAGGGGGAAGTTCACCCCTCCACTTT
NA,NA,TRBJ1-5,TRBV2,CASSEGTSSNQPQHF,TGTGCCAGCAGTGAAGGGACCTCTAGCAATCAGCCCCAGCATTTT
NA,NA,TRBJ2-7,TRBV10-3,CAISERGEGYEQYF,TGTGCCATCAGTGAGAGGGGGGAGGGCTACGAGCAGTACTTC
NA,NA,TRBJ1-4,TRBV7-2,CASSLGARYNEKLFF,TGTGCCAGCAGCTTAGGGGCCCGTTATAATGAAAAACTGTTTTTT
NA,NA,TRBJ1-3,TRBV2,CASRQYSGNTIYF,TGTGCCAGCAGACAATACTCTGGAAACACCATATATTTT
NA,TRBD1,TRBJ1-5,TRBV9,CASSQEPGQGWAQHF,TGTGCCAGCAGCCAAGAACCGGGACAGGGTTGGGCCCAGCATTTT
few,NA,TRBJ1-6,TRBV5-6,CASSTDYNSPLHF,TGTGCCAGCAGTACCGACTATAATTCACCCCTCCACTTT
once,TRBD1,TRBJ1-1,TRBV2,CASRGQGRTEAFF,TGTGCCAGCAGGGGACAGGGGAGGACTGAAGCTTTCTTT
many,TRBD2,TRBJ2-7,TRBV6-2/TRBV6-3,CASSYSSGGNSYEQYF,TGTGCCAGCAGTTACTCCTCCGGGGGGAACTCCTACGAGCAGTACTTC
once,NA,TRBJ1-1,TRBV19,CASSNQRGGTEAFF,TGTGCCAGTAGTAACCAGAGGGGTGGCACTGAAGCTTTCTTT
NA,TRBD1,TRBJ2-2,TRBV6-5,CASRPGQGNGELFF,TGTGCCAGCAGGCCGGGACAGGGTAACGGGGAGCTGTTTTTT
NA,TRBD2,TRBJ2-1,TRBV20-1,CSARVGRDYNEQFF,TGCAGTGCTAGAGTCGGGAGGGACTACAATGAGCAGTTCTTC
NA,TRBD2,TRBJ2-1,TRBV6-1,CASSVTSDPYNEQFF,TGTGCCAGCAGTGTGACTAGCGATCCCTACAATGAGCAGTTCTTC
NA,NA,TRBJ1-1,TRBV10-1,CGHGVNGRMNTEAFF,TGCGGCCACGGTGTGAACGGCAGGATGAACACTGAAGCTTTCTTT
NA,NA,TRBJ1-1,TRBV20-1,CSPPGFGDTEAFF,TGCAGTCCCCCTGGTTTCGGGGACACTGAAGCTTTCTTT
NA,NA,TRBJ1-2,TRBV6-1,CASSLLRAGYTF,TGTGCCAGCAGCCTCCTTCGAGCTGGCTACACCTTC
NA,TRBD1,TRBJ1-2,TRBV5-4,CASSSERTGGLYGYTF,TGTGCCAGCAGCTCCGAACGGACAGGGGGCTTGTATGGCTACACCTTC
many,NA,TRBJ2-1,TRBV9,CASSTSGEAYNEQFF,TGTGCCAGCAGCACCTCCGGGGAGGCCTACAATGAGCAGTTCTTC
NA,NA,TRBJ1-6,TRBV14,CASSDRTEPNSPLHF,TGTGCCAGCAGCGACAGGACAGAGCCTAATTCACCCCTCCACTTT
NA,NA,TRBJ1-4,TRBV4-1,CASSQDSIIGGQGGGKLSF,TGCGCCAGCAGCCAAGATTCAATTATAGGAGGGCAGGGAGGTGGAAAACTGTCTTTT